Each of the 22 T cell receptor beta chains below was sequenced from the same sample in a study of tumor-infiltrating lymphocytes in localized non-small cell lung cancer. Clones were read by immunoSEQ multiplex PCR, and TCRdb kept only the in-frame ones, dropping some. The sample lists some 13,000 clones; about 64% were seen once. The sequencing input was uninvolved lung tissue not adjacent to the tumor. All receptors derive from a human donor with non-small cell lung cancer.

V gene TRBV29-1 combines with J gene TRBJ2-7; 9 bases fit TRBD2. The CDR3 extends over 15 amino acids. Germline V lookup: CDR1 SQVTM, CDR2 ANQGSEA. V lost 5 bases to trimming and J lost 6 bases; unmatched junction nucleotides: 14. The DNA for the CDR3 is TGCAGCGTTAGATTTGCGGCGGGAGGGCTCTCCGAGCAGTACTTC. This sequence encodes CSVRFAAGGLSEQYF.

The chain links TRBV27 to TRBJ2-7; D uncertain. Looked up from germline, CDR1 is MNHEY and CDR2 is SMNVEV (reference sequence). V was pared by 3 bases and J by 1 base, with 7 bases between. The CDR3 runs 13 residues. CDR3 nucleotide sequence: TGTGCCAGCAGTTTCTTAGGGTCCTACGAGCAGTACTTC. Its protein product is CASSFLGSYEQYF.

This sequence joins TRBV28 and TRBJ1-2; possible D gene TRBD1, 5 bases. Trimming removed 5 bases from V and 5 bases from J, with 12 bases in between. Germline V CDR1 and CDR2: MDHEN, SYDVKM. The CDR3 is 13 residues long. CDR3 in amino acids: CASSLDPGYGYTF. The DNA for the CDR3 is TGTGCCAGCAGTCTAGACCCAGGGTATGGCTACACCTTC.

The CDR3 sequence is CAWSVSVEGYEQYF. In DNA form, the CDR3 reads TGTGCCTGGAGTGTAAGTGTGGAGGGCTACGAGCAGTACTTC. The chain has TRBV30 and TRBJ2-7, with a tentative D call TRBD2 (6 bases). Germline V CDR1 and CDR2: GTSNPN, SVGIG (reference sequence). The CDR3 has 14 residues. V was pared by 0 bases and J by 3 bases, with 12 bases between.

In nucleotides, the CDR3 is TGTGCCAGCACGATCTCTGGGGCCAACGTCCTGACTTTC. Translated, it gives CASTISGANVLTF. This chain links TRBV2 with TRBJ2-6; D remains unclear. Germline values: CDR1 SNHLY, CDR2 FYNNEI. The CDR3 covers 13 residues. V was shortened by 7 bases and J by 0 bases, with 4 bases between the two germline ends.

The chain carries TRBV19 and TRBJ2-7; D possibly corresponds to TRBD1 (6 bases). V shed 7 bases and J shed 6 bases, with 19 bases lying between them. CDR1 LNHDA and CDR2 SQIVND come from the germline V gene (reference sequence). CDR3 size: 14 residues. This CDR3 is CASTVDRTGGEQYF. Written as DNA, the CDR3 is TGTGCCAGTACCGTAGACAGGACTGGAGGCGAGCAGTACTTC.

This clone showed up just a few times. The chain carries TRBV7-9 and TRBJ1-4; perhaps TRBD1 as D (5 bases). Germline CDR1 and CDR2: SEHNR and FQNEAQ (reference sequence). Trimming took off 3 bases at V and 0 bases at J, with 8 bases between the two ends. This CDR3 is 15 amino acids long. The chain's CDR3 is CASSFPGTTNEKLFF. CDR3 in DNA: TGTGCCAGCAGCTTCCCAGGGACAACTAATGAAAAACTGTTTTTT.

This rearrangement joins TRBV6-6 to TRBJ1-1, with D possibly being TRBD1 (5 bases). V was cut by 5 bases and J by 8 bases, with 9 bases left in between. CDR1 is MNHNY and CDR2 is SVGAGI in the germline V gene (reference sequence). The CDR3 sequence is 11 residues long. The CDR3 region has the DNA TGTGCCAGCAGTCCTGACAGCGAAGCTTTCTTT. Translated, it gives CASSPDSEAFF.

This chain joins TRBV4-1 and TRBJ2-1, with D maybe TRBD1 (6 bases). The V gene's germline CDR1 is MGHRA and CDR2 YSYEKL. V was shortened by 4 bases and J by 2 bases, with 15 bases between the two germline ends. The CDR3 is made up of 16 amino acids. The CDR3 spells CASSLNRDNTYNEQFF. Here the CDR3 DNA reads TGCGCCAGCAGCCTAAACCGGGACAATACCTACAATGAGCAGTTCTTC.

In its sample, this clone was seen once. CDR3 amino acids: CASSLWQGLNEQFF. The CDR3 region has the DNA TGTGCCAGCAGCTTATGGCAGGGGCTAAATGAGCAGTTCTTC. The chain uses TRBV11-2 and TRBJ2-1; TRBD1 might be the D (6 bases). The V end lost 2 bases, the J end lost 7 bases, and 12 bases lay between the germline ends. This CDR3 has 14 residues. Germline values: CDR1 SGHAT, CDR2 FQNNGV.

This clone was seen more than once but under ten times. This chain's CDR3 is CASSLAGNAYSGANVLTF. The CDR3 region has the DNA TGTGCCAGCAGCTTGGCTGGGAATGCCTACTCTGGGGCCAACGTCCTGACTTTC. The genes are TRBV5-5 and TRBJ2-6; D not resolved. Germline-derived CDR1 and CDR2 are SGHKS and YYEKEE (reference sequence). The V end lost 0 bases, the J end lost 0 bases, and 13 bases lay between the germline ends. The CDR3 loop spans 18 amino acids.

Here the CDR3 reads CASGKREGEKLFF. CDR3 nucleotide sequence: TGTGCCAGTGGAAAACGGGAGGGTGAAAAACTGTTTTTT. This chain joins TRBV6-1 and TRBJ1-4; no reliable D call. The length of the CDR3 is 13 residues. V lost 9 bases and J 7 bases, leaving 15 bases between the germline ends. CDR1 and CDR2 (germline): MNHNS, SASEGT.

The chain carries TRBV19 and TRBJ2-3; unclear D gene. Trimming pared 6 bases from V and 4 bases from J, leaving 14 bases between. The CDR3 sequence is 14 residues long. Germline V CDR1 and CDR2: LNHDA, SQIVND (reference sequence). The DNA of the CDR3 is TGTGCCAGTAGCCTTCGCCACGGGCCAGATACGCAGTATTTT. This encodes CASSLRHGPDTQYF. The full variable domain, with the rest looked up from reference TRBV19 and TRBJ2-3, is DGGITQSPKYLFRKEGQNVTLSCEQNLNHDAMYWYRQDPGQGLRLIYYSQIVNDFQKGDIAEGYSVSREKKESFPLTVTSAQKNPTAFYLCASSLRHGPDTQYFGPGTRLTVL.

The J gene is TRBJ2-7, the V gene TRBV2; D is possibly TRBD1 (7 bases). The CDR3 totals 13 residues. Trimming left V 8 bases short and J 3 bases short, with 14 bases between. Germline V CDR1 and CDR2: SNHLY, FYNNEI. The CDR3 nucleotides are TGTGCCAGCGCAGGGGGGCTCGTCTACGAGCAGTACTTC. Translating gives CASAGGLVYEQYF.

There are a few counts of this clone. The chain carries TRBV5-4 and TRBJ2-3, with D possibly being TRBD2 (5 bases). The germline gives CDR1 SGHNT, CDR2 YYREEE (reference sequence). CDR3 length: 13 amino acids. The V and J ends lost 2 bases and 5 bases respectively, with 9 bases between them. The CDR3 nucleotides read TGTGCCAGCAGCTTATGGACTGTAGATACGCAGTATTTT. Translation: CASSLWTVDTQYF.

The rearrangement uses TRBV28 and TRBJ1-2, with D unresolved. Between the trimmed V and J ends, which lost 6 bases and 8 bases, there was a span of 13 bases. The germline V gene has CDR1 MDHEN and CDR2 SYDVKM. The CDR3 consists of 12 residues. The CDR3 reads CASSPGNRGYTF. The CDR3 DNA sequence: TGTGCCAGCAGCCCTGGGAATAGGGGCTACACCTTC.

In this sample, this clone turned up a few times. The J gene is TRBJ1-4, the V gene TRBV19; D is unresolved. With 1 base removed from V and 7 bases from J, the gap between germline ends came to 10 bases. The CDR3 is 14 residues long. Looked up from germline, CDR1 is LNHDA and CDR2 is SQIVND (reference sequence). As DNA, the CDR3 is TGTGCCAGTAGTATAGTCCAGTCTGGTGAAAAACTGTTTTTT. This translates into CASSIVQSGEKLFF.

The V call is TRBV27, the J call TRBJ1-5, with D possibly TRBD1 on 5 matching bases. Germline V gives CDR1 MNHEY, CDR2 SMNVEV (reference sequence). V dropped 5 bases and J dropped 1 base, with 15 bases sitting between them. The CDR3 spans 16 residues. In DNA, the CDR3 is TGTGCCAGCAGTCTGCTCGGGACCGAGAGCAATCAGCCCCAGCATTTT. Protein product: CASSLLGTESNQPQHF.

J is TRBJ2-7 and V is TRBV27; no firm D call. The length of the CDR3 is 14 residues. In germline, CDR1 is MNHEY, CDR2 SMNVEV (reference sequence). V lost 4 bases and J lost 4, with 14 bases in between. CDR3: CASSSWAASYEQYF. In DNA, the CDR3 is TGTGCCAGCAGTTCCTGGGCAGCGTCGTACGAGCAGTACTTC.

By its share, this clone is medium-sized. This chain uses TRBV6-1 with TRBJ1-5; 9 bases agree with TRBD1. V shed 4 bases and J 0 bases; nucleotides not matched to a gene: 7. In germline, CDR1 is MNHNS, CDR2 SASEGT. The CDR3 has 17 amino acids. As DNA, the CDR3 is TGTGCCAGCAGTGGGGGGACAGGGATTGATAGCAATCAGCCCCAGCATTTT. It encodes CASSGGTGIDSNQPQHF.

This clone was detected a few times. This rearrangement joins TRBV6-5 to TRBJ1-2; D is unresolved. CDR1 MNHEY and CDR2 SVGAGI come from the germline V gene. The ends were cut back, 2 bases at V and 5 bases at J, with 12 bases in the middle. The CDR3 runs to 14 residues. CDR3 protein: CASSYDWTDYGYTF. The CDR3 region has the DNA TGTGCCAGCAGTTACGACTGGACTGATTATGGCTACACCTTC.

The chain links TRBV7-6 to TRBJ1-2, with no clear D. Germline-derived CDR1 and CDR2 are SGHVS and FNYEAQ. Trimming shortened V by 0 bases and J by 2 bases, and 4 bases separated the two germline ends. The CDR3 sequence is 13 residues long. The chain's CDR3 is CASSLAQNYGYTF. The CDR3 DNA is TGTGCCAGCAGCTTAGCACAGAACTATGGCTACACCTTC.